The subject of this entry is one TCR beta chain. Its antigen remains unidentified. Base qualities are not recorded, but no much larger clone differs from it by a single base. The data are from a study of blood T cell repertoires in COVID-19 (dated by TCRdb to 2020 to 2021). Some background on the complete study: Samples from collaborators originated in the United States, Italy and Spain and spanned both the acute and convalescent phases of COVID-19. The material from the prospective study consisted of cDNA or gDNA derived from T cells, B-cell-depleted T cells, or PBMCs. The dataset comprised deeply sampled blood TCRbeta repertoires from subjects exposed to, actively infected with, or recovered from COVID-19. The repertoires were made available in a free public database intended to serve as a resource for research on the immune response to SARS-CoV-2. Samples came from the ongoing ImmuneRACE study (first 160 participants) plus 1,254 subjects from 6 global collaborators. The sample metadata nearly always contained a de-identified subject ID, COVID-19 status, age in years and sex. HLA class I and class II types, where available, came from metadata supplied by the sample provider rather than from assay-based typing.

On the study overall, not on this receptor specifically: The amount of clinical and demographic metadata varied by source and participant and was provided uncurated.

V is shortened by 2 bases, J by 7 bases, and the region joining them spans 6 bases. Including the terminal cysteine and phenylalanine, the CDR3 comprises 12 residues. Left in the record is the CDR3 DNA by itself, 36 bases read in frame from the first base. In the germline V gene, CDR1 corresponds to SNHLY and CDR2 to FYNNEI. Enrolling through a virtual design, the prospective study's participants ranged in age from roughly 18 to 89 years and lived across 24 United States geographic areas. Cohort assignment in the prospective study relied on participant-reported clinical history from a screening survey and a study questionnaire. Each participant in the prospective study had whole blood, serum and a nasopharyngeal or oropharyngeal swab collected by mobile phlebotomists. Prospective study participants could optionally give additional blood draws and questionnaires over an approximately 2-month period. Before DNA extraction, prospective study blood samples were shipped either frozen or at room temperature.

The immunoSEQ Assay, a bias-controlled multiplex PCR, was used to amplify TCRbeta CDR3 regions from genomic DNA. Per the original workflow: The number of nucleated cells in each sample was estimated from the amplification of reference gene primers within the assay. To quantify the absolute abundance of each unique TCRbeta CDR3 rearrangement, sequence reads were collapsed and filtered. For each sample, productive Simpson clonality was calculated as the square root of Simpson's diversity index across productive rearrangements. Drawn from immuneACCESS, this table holds only the in-frame rearrangements with V and J called that TCRdb kept. Clones are partly lost; checked studies trace under half to an unresolved V gene and leave the rest unexplained. V and J calls and clone size come straight from that table; D and trimming were deduced from the DNA. The sample contains about 270,000 clones, roughly 88% of them found a single time. The ten largest account for roughly 1.2% of the sample.

Sequencing was performed on PBMCs or T cells enriched from blood (not recorded which). This receptor was identified in a woman aged 40 to 55 with acute COVID-19. Recombination joined TRBV2 with TRBJ1-5, with the D gene not clear enough to name. CDR3 protein: CASSETAQPQHF. The DNA sequence is given as TGTGCCAGCAGTGAAACAGCCCAGCCCCAGCATTTT.